This entry lists 11 T cell receptor beta chains sequenced from one sample in a study of tumor-infiltrating lymphocytes in primary liver carcinoma. The source material, 20-30 mg of unsorted bulk tissue, was used to co-extract RNA and DNA. Total RNA amounting to 500 ng was the source from which TCR beta cDNA was made with a constant-region primer. Three nested multiplex PCR rounds of slightly modified ARM-PCR generated TCR beta libraries. TRBV1-TRBV30 forward primers and a C-beta reverse primer were used in the first two PCR rounds, which each ran for 9 to 10 cycles. TCRdb re-called the multiplex PCR reads through MiXCR, storing one row per CDR3 protein. The sample consists of around 70,000 distinct CDR3 sequences, over 60% of them appearing once. The sample consisted of liver tumor tissue from sampling region 4. Regarding subset: tumor region T4, right-lateral pole. These TCRs come from a man aged 35 to 55 with primary liver carcinoma and hepatitis B virus infection.

Concerning this clonotype: The junction departs from germline at one end; a sequencing error may be responsible. This CDR3 is CASSLGLARGFQEAQYF. The CDR3, as DNA: TGCGCCAGCAGTTTGGGGCTAGCAAGAGGGTTCCAAGAGGCCCAGTACTTC. The rearrangement links TRBV5-5 to TRBJ2-5; TRBD1 or TRBD2 may be the D gene (5 bases each). The CDR3 spans 17 residues. Germline CDR1 is SGHKS and CDR2 is YYEKEE (reference sequence).

This clonotype was seen at least ten times. V is TRBV7-9 and J is TRBJ2-7; the match to TRBD2 covers 9 bases. The CDR3 covers 16 residues. The germline gives CDR1 SEHNR, CDR2 FQNEAQ (reference sequence). The trim removed 1 base at V and 4 bases at J, leaving 8 bases unmatched. CDR3 DNA sequence: TGTGCCAGCAGCTTAGTCCAGGTAGCGGGAGAGTACGAGCAGTACTTC. Translated: CASSLVQVAGEYEQYF. Supplemented by reference TRBV7-9 and TRBJ2-7, the full variable domain reads DTGVSQNPRHKITKRGQNVTFRCDPISEHNRLYWYRQTLGQGPEFLTYFQNEAQLEKSRLLSDRFSAERPKGSFSTLEIQRTEQGDSAMYLCASSLVQVAGEYEQYFGPGTRLTVT.

With respect to this clonotype: The junction departs from the called germline gene at one end, perhaps through a read error. The chain combines TRBV12-5 with TRBJ2-2; weak D call: TRBD1 (7 bases). Per germline, CDR1 LGHNT and CDR2 FRNRAP. CDR3 length equals 19 residues. CDR3 sequence: CASGLALAGQRVRTGELYF. The CDR3 region has the DNA TGTGCTAGTGGTTTGGCCCTGGCGGGACAGAGGGTTCGTACCGGGGAGCTGTATTTT.

A note on this clonotype: Mismatch with germline at one junction end may stem from a read error. The chain recombines TRBV19 with TRBJ1-1; D possibly corresponds to TRBD1 (5 bases). The CDR3 is 12 amino acids. Germline loops: CDR1 LNHDA, CDR2 SQIVND (reference sequence). The chain's CDR3 is CVSIQGYTEAFF. The DNA of the CDR3 is TGTGTCAGTATTCAGGGCTACACTGAAGCTTTCTTT.

This clonotype was recorded many times. This sequence joins TRBV29-1 and TRBJ2-5, with D perhaps TRBD1 (8 bases). The CDR3 has 13 amino acids. Germline V gene sequence: CDR1 SQVTM, CDR2 ANQGSEA. V lost 4 bases, J lost 5 bases, and 14 bases lay in between. In DNA, the CDR3 is TGCAGCGTTGGAGGACAGGGAGGGGAGACCCAGTACTTC. Translated: CSVGGQGGETQYF.

In the case of this clonotype: Its ends do not fully match the called genes, so a read error is possible. J is TRBJ2-5 and V is TRBV29-1, with 9 bases lining up with TRBD1. The CDR3 is made up of 16 amino acids. The V gene's germline CDR1 is SQVTM and CDR2 ANQGSEA. CDR3 loop: CSVDATGGPYQETQYF. CDR3 DNA sequence: TGCAGCGTTGACGCGACAGGGGGTCCGTACCAAGAGACCCAATACTTC.

Remarks on this clonotype: A read error is possible here, since a much larger clone lies one base away. The genes are TRBV5-1 and TRBJ1-2; 7 positions agree with TRBD1. Germline assignment: CDR1 SGHRS and CDR2 YFSETQ. This CDR3 region has 12 residues. DNA for the CDR3: TGCGCCAGCCATCAGGGGGACTATGACTACACCTTC. Amino acid sequence: CASHQGDYDYTF.

Note on this clonotype: This sequence may be a read error, since a much larger clone differs from it by one base. The chain joins TRBV7-9 to TRBJ1-2; D unresolved. Germline CDR1 is SEHNR and CDR2 is FQNEAQ (reference sequence). CDR3 size: 16 residues. CDR3 protein: CSSSLSTDYSFAGYTF. The CDR3 DNA is TGTTCCAGCAGCTTATCGACTGATTACTCTTTCGCGGGCTACACCTTC.

This clonotype was seen ten or more times. This chain connects TRBV10-3 to TRBJ2-7, with a possible D match to TRBD2 (6 bases). V was shortened by 10 bases and J by 5 bases, with 15 bases between the two germline ends. The CDR3 length is 12 residues. In germline, CDR1 is ENHRY, CDR2 SYGVKD. CDR3 bases: TGTGCCACAGCTCGGGAGTCCCACGAGCAGTACTTC. Its translation: CATARESHEQYF.

With respect to this clonotype: Because it lacks the conserved phenylalanine or tryptophan at the end, this CDR3 is likely a read error. The DNA is omitted, as the CDR3 cannot be located on it reliably, and the CDR3 follows TCRdb's listing. V usage is TRBV6-5 and J usage is TRBJ1-2; the DNA was not compared with TRBD1, the D call given in the table. Termini included, the CDR3 measures 14 amino acids. Per the germline V gene, CDR1 is MNHEY and CDR2 is SVGAGI. The CDR3 spells CASRHGTGNYGHTS.

This clonotype was observed a few times. This may stem from a read error, because a much larger clone lies one nucleotide away. V gene TRBV6-5 combines with J gene TRBJ2-5; D is possibly TRBD1 or TRBD2 (5 bases each). Between the trimmed V and J ends, which lost 5 bases and 5 bases, there was a span of 12 bases. In germline, CDR1 is MNHEY, CDR2 SVGAGI. The CDR3 has 13 amino acids. This chain's CDR3 is CASSRPGTETQYF. CDR3 DNA sequence: TGTGCCAGCAGTCGCCCGGGGACGGAGACCCAGTACTTC.